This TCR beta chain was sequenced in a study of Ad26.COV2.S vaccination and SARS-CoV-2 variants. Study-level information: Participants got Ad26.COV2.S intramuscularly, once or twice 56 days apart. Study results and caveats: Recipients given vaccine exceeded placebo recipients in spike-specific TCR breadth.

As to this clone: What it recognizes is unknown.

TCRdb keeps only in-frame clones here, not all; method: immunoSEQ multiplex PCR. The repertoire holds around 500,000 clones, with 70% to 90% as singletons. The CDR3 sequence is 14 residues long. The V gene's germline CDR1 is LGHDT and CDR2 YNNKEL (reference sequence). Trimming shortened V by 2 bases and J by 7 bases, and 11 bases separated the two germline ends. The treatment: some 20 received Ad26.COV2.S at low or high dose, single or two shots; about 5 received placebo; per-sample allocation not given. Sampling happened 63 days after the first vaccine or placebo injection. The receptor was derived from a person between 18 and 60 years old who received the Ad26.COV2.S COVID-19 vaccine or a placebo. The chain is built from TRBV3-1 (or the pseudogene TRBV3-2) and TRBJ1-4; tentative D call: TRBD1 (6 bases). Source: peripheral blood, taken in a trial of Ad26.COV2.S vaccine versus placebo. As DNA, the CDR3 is TGTGCCAGCAGCCAATCAGGGGTTGGTGAAAAACTGTTTTTT. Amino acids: CASSQSGVGEKLFF.